This is a list of T cell receptor beta chains from one sample in a study of shared clonotypes between healthy human individuals. Sequenced by immunoSEQ multiplex PCR; TCRdb stores in-frame clones only, minus some. This sample has more than 2 million clones, with about 93% found just once. Sequenced material: naive CD8+ T cells from PBMCs. All receptors derive from a man between 18 and 29 years old in good health. Some clones in this sample may be carry-over from other donors' samples. The CDR3 runs from the conserved cysteine through the conserved F or W. A D gene is named only where the DNA matches it firmly. Where a row states a size, it is once, few, many or the class of an expanded clone; other rows omit it.

CDR3	DNA	D	V	J	size
CACGGRGGSYEQYF	TGTGCCTGCGGGGGCAGGGGGGGATCCTACGAGCAGTACTTC	NA	TRBV28	TRBJ2-7	NA
CASSETSTGELFF	TGTGCCAGCAGCGAGACATCAACGGGGGAGCTGTTTTTT	NA	TRBV7-9	TRBJ2-2	NA
CASSISPGAADNIQYF	TGTGCCAGCAGTATCAGTCCCGGGGCTGCAGATAACATTCAGTACTTC	NA	TRBV27	TRBJ2-4	NA
CASSYKGSYGYTF	TGTGCCAGCAGTTACAAGGGGTCCTATGGCTACACCTTC	NA	TRBV6-6	TRBJ1-2	NA
CASSLWAGAADTQYF	TGTGCCAGCAGCTTATGGGCGGGAGCGGCAGATACGCAGTATTTT	TRBD2	TRBV7-9	TRBJ2-3	NA
CASSHAGGGNTIYF	TGCGCCAGCAGCCACGCGGGCGGCGGAAACACCATATATTTT	NA	TRBV4-1	TRBJ1-3	NA
CSVEDLGKASPYEQYF	TGCAGCGTTGAAGATCTTGGCAAAGCGAGTCCCTACGAGCAGTACTTC	NA	TRBV29-1	TRBJ2-7	NA
CASTHRQRGGTYNEQFF	TGTGCCAGCACCCATAGACAGAGGGGGGGAACCTACAATGAGCAGTTCTTC	NA	TRBV7-6	TRBJ2-1	NA
CASSPGQGGSYEQYF	TGTGCCAGCAGTCCCGGACAGGGGGGCTCCTACGAGCAGTACTTC	TRBD1	TRBV27	TRBJ2-7	NA
CASQDRDTEAFF	TGTGCCAGCCAAGACAGGGACACTGAAGCTTTCTTT	TRBD1	TRBV27	TRBJ1-1	NA
CASSEYRGPSTDTQYF	TGTGCCAGCAGTGAATATAGGGGGCCTAGCACAGATACGCAGTATTTT	TRBD1	TRBV2	TRBJ2-3	NA
CASSPVSVSYEQYF	TGTGCCAGCTCACCGGTCTCCGTATCCTACGAGCAGTACTTC	NA	TRBV18	TRBJ2-7	NA
CASSQDGAGELFF	TGCGCCAGCAGCCAAGATGGGGCCGGGGAGCTGTTTTTT	NA	TRBV4-3	TRBJ2-2	NA
CASSPPGTAYHGYTF	TGTGCCAGCAGCCCCCCTGGGACGGCTTATCATGGCTACACCTTC	NA	TRBV14	TRBJ1-2	NA
CASSPVGGNTIYF	TGTGCCAGCAGCCCCGTAGGTGGAAACACCATATATTTT	NA	TRBV5-6	TRBJ1-3	NA
CATKTGQGFDEQFF	TGTGCCACCAAAACGGGACAGGGGTTCGATGAGCAGTTCTTC	TRBD1	TRBV19	TRBJ2-1	NA
CASSQGRDSHYGYTF	TGCGCCAGCAGCCAAGGCCGGGACAGTCACTATGGCTACACCTTC	TRBD1	TRBV4-3	TRBJ1-2	once
CASSLRGQNSDTQYF	TGTGCCAGCAGCTTAAGAGGGCAGAACTCAGATACGCAGTATTTT	NA	TRBV13	TRBJ2-3	NA
CASSSRVNTGELFF	TGCGCCAGCAGTTCCCGGGTGAACACCGGGGAGCTGTTTTTT	NA	TRBV4-1	TRBJ2-2	NA
CASSLSVAAASTDTQYF	TGTGCCAGCAGCTTATCGGTAGCGGCAGCTAGCACAGATACGCAGTATTTT	NA	TRBV7-2	TRBJ2-3	once
CASSELGRDAFF	TGTGCCAGCAGTGAATTGGGCAGGGACGCTTTCTTT	NA	TRBV6-1	TRBJ1-1	NA
CASSLNYPGLSLSGETQYF	TGTGCCAGCAGCCTCAATTACCCGGGACTCAGTTTGAGTGGGGAGACCCAGTACTTC	NA	TRBV7-6	TRBJ2-5	NA
CATSRLQGLDEQYF	TGTGCCACCAGCAGGTTACAGGGGTTGGACGAGCAGTACTTC	TRBD1	TRBV15	TRBJ2-7	NA
CASSEGLSYEQYF	TGTGCCAGCAGTGAAGGACTTTCCTACGAGCAGTACTTC	NA	TRBV6-1	TRBJ2-7	NA
CASAADNLRPNEQFF	TGTGCCAGCGCAGCGGATAACCTCCGCCCCAATGAGCAGTTCTTC	NA	TRBV6-5	TRBJ2-1	NA
CAWSVGRSYNEQFF	TGTGCCTGGAGTGTCGGCCGCTCCTACAATGAGCAGTTCTTC	NA	TRBV30	TRBJ2-1	NA
CASRPGTTNTGELFF	TGTGCCAGCCGGCCCGGGACAACGAACACCGGGGAGCTGTTTTTT	NA	TRBV7-2	TRBJ2-2	NA
CAIRREVLGYEQYF	TGTGCCATCAGACGCGAGGTCCTGGGATACGAGCAGTACTTC	NA	TRBV10-3	TRBJ2-7	NA
CASSQDPTPGGNEQFF	TGCGCCAGCAGCCAAGACCCCACCCCGGGAGGGAATGAGCAGTTCTTC	TRBD2	TRBV4-1	TRBJ2-1	NA
CASSPKWTSGSFTDTQYF	TGTGCCAGCAGCCCGAAATGGACTAGCGGGTCGTTCACAGATACGCAGTATTTT	TRBD2	TRBV7-2	TRBJ2-3	NA
CASSSTGQGADEQFF	TGCGCCAGCAGCTCCACGGGACAGGGGGCGGATGAGCAGTTCTTC	TRBD1	TRBV5-1	TRBJ2-1	NA
CASSLSNEQFF	TGTGCCAGCAGCTTAAGTAATGAGCAGTTCTTC	NA	TRBV11-1	TRBJ2-1	once
CASSKAQKTGKEKVDGYTF	TGTGCCAGCAGCAAAGCGCAGAAGACAGGGAAGGAAAAGGTGGATGGCTACACCTTC	NA	TRBV21-1	TRBJ1-2	NA
CASSLGLGHDTQYF	TGTGCCAGCAGTTTAGGACTAGGTCACGATACGCAGTATTTT	TRBD2	TRBV27	TRBJ2-3	few
CASSSGLSYEQFF	TGTGCCAGCAGTTCGGGGCTTAGCTATGAGCAGTTCTTC	NA	TRBV27	TRBJ2-1	NA
CASSPRAPGNTGELFF	TGTGCCAGCAGCCCCCGGGCCCCGGGGAACACCGGGGAGCTGTTTTTT	NA	TRBV11-3	TRBJ2-2	NA
CASSPTGGTGELFF	TGTGCCAGCAGCCCTACGGGGGGAACCGGGGAGCTGTTTTTT	TRBD2	TRBV9	TRBJ2-2	NA
CASRNLARTDTQYF	TGTGCCAGCAGGAACCTGGCCCGCACAGATACGCAGTATTTT	NA	TRBV27	TRBJ2-3	NA
CASSQYDIFQETQYF	TGCGCCAGCAGCCAATACGATATATTCCAAGAGACCCAGTACTTC	NA	TRBV4-1	TRBJ2-5	NA
CASGFLTGGHTEAFF	TGTGCTAGTGGTTTTTTGACGGGGGGGCACACTGAAGCTTTCTTT	NA	TRBV12-5	TRBJ1-1	once
CASSLTGSSYNEQFF	TGTGCCAGCAGCTTAACTGGCAGCTCCTACAATGAGCAGTTCTTC	NA	TRBV7-3	TRBJ2-1	few
CASSLPLAAPYNEQFF	TGTGCCAGCAGTTTGCCGCTAGCGGCCCCTTACAATGAGCAGTTCTTC	TRBD2	TRBV28	TRBJ2-1	NA
CASSPRESYEQYF	TGCGCCAGCAGCCCCAGGGAGTCCTACGAGCAGTACTTC	NA	TRBV5-1	TRBJ2-7	NA
CASSSRDRGLNTEAFF	TGCGCCAGCAGCTCCCGGGACAGGGGACTGAACACTGAAGCTTTCTTT	TRBD1	TRBV5-1	TRBJ1-1	NA
CASSLDRASYNEQFF	TGTGCCAGCAGTCTGGACAGGGCCTCCTACAATGAGCAGTTCTTC	TRBD1	TRBV27	TRBJ2-1	NA
CASSPSPDTNQPQHF	TGTGCCAGTAGTCCCAGCCCGGACACCAATCAGCCCCAGCATTTT	NA	TRBV19	TRBJ1-5	NA
CASSVGTEGEAFF	TGTGCCAGCAGCGTAGGTACCGAGGGTGAAGCTTTCTTT	NA	TRBV9	TRBJ1-1	few
CASRTHRDTTYEQYF	TGTGCCAGCAGGACACATAGAGACACTACCTACGAGCAGTACTTC	NA	TRBV27	TRBJ2-7	once
CASSSRDRVASFQETQYF	TGTGCCAGCAGCTCCCGGGACAGGGTGGCCTCCTTCCAAGAGACCCAGTACTTC	TRBD1	TRBV13	TRBJ2-5	NA